The 5 T cell receptor beta chains below come from one sample, sequenced in a study of T-cell memory formation after mild COVID-19. MiXCR, applied by TCRdb to the 5' RACE reads, yields one record per CDR3 protein. Among about 410,000 distinct CDR3 sequences, about 22% were seen once, and the ten largest hold around 13%. The sequenced sample consisted of PBMCs or a T cell subset sorted from them (not recorded which). The receptors originated from an adult woman who had mild COVID-19 (a few samples of this study predate the infection). Cell type and time point are not known.

CDR3 bases: TGTGCCAGCAGCCCCCGTGACAGGGTGGGTGAAAAACTGTTTTTT. Protein product: CASSPRDRVGEKLFF. The gene calls are TRBV7-2 and TRBJ1-4; 7 positions agree with TRBD1. V gave up 5 bases and J gave up 7 bases; unmatched junction bases: 10. The CDR3 spans 15 residues. Germline lookup yields CDR1 SGHTA and CDR2 FQGNSA.

This clonotype was counted only a few times. The rearrangement links TRBV30 to TRBJ1-5; D is perhaps TRBD1 (5 bases). The CDR3 runs to 15 residues. Trimming pared 0 bases from V and 7 bases from J, leaving 16 bases between. The germline V gene encodes CDR1 GTSNPN and CDR2 SVGIG (reference sequence). The CDR3 nucleotides are TGTGCCTGGAGTGTACGTGAGACCCCAGGGCAGCCCCAGCATTTT. Its protein product is CAWSVRETPGQPQHF.

The chain couples TRBV6-5 to TRBJ1-5; D not certain. This CDR3 has 14 amino acids. The germline CDR1 and CDR2 sequences are MNHEY and SVGAGI. Trimming shortened V by 0 bases and J by 4 bases, and 7 bases separated the two germline ends. CDR3 in DNA: TGTGCCAGCAGTTACTCTGGAATGAATCAGCCCCAGCATTTT. Protein product: CASSYSGMNQPQHF.

The rearrangement uses TRBV9 and TRBJ1-2; D gene ambiguous. CDR3 length: 13 residues. V dropped 0 bases and J dropped 2 bases, with 5 bases sitting between them. Germline V gives CDR1 SGDLS, CDR2 YYNGEE. CDR3 amino acids: CASSVGRNYGYTF. CDR3 in DNA: TGTGCCAGCAGCGTAGGCAGGAACTATGGCTACACCTTC.

The chain joins TRBV5-1 to TRBJ1-1, with 10 bases that match TRBD1. V dropped 6 bases and J dropped 2; count of bases not matched to a gene: 7. Germline V lookup: CDR1 SGHRS, CDR2 YFSETQ. There are 15 residues in the CDR3. CDR3 sequence (DNA): TGCGCCAGCATCGACAGGGGGCAACGAAACACTGAAGCTTTCTTT. Its translation: CASIDRGQRNTEAFF. Drawing the rest from reference TRBV5-1 and TRBJ1-1, the complete variable domain is KAGVTQTPRYLIKTRGQQVTLSCSPISGHRSVSWYQQTPGQGLQFLFEYFSETQRNKGNFPGRFSGRQFSNSRSEMNVSTLELGDSALYLCASIDRGQRNTEAFFGQGTRLTVV.